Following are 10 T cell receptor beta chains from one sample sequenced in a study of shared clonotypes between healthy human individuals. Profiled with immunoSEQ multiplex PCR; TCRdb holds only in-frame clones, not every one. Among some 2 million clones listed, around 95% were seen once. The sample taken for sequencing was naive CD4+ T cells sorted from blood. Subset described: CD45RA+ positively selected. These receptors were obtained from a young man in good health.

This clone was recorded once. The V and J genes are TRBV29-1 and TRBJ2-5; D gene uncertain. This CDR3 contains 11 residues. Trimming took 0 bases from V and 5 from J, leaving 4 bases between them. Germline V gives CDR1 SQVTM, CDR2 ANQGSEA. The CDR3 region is CSVEDRETQYF. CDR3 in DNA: TGCAGCGTTGAAGACAGGGAGACCCAGTACTTC.

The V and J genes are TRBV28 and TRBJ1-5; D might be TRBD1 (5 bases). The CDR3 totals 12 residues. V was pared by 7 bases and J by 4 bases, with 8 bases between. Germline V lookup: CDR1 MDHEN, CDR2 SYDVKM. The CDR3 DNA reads TGTGCCAGCATCCGGGGGAATCAGCCCCAGCATTTT. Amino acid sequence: CASIRGNQPQHF.

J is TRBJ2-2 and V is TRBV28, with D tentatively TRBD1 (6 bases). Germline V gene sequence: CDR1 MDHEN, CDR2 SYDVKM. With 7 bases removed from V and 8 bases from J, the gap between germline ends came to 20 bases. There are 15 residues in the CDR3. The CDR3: CASTNQGRHGGELFF. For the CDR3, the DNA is TGTGCCAGCACTAATCAGGGGCGCCATGGAGGGGAGCTGTTTTTT.

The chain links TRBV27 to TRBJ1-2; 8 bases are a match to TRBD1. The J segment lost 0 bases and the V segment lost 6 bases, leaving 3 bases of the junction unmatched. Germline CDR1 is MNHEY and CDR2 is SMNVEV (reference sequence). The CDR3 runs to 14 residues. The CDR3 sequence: CASRGTGPNYGYTF. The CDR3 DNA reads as TGTGCCAGCAGGGGGACAGGACCTAACTATGGCTACACCTTC.

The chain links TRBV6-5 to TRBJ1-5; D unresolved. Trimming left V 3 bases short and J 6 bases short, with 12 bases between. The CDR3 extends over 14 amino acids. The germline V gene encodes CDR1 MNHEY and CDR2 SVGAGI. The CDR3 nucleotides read TGTGCCAGCAGTTATGCCCCCGCGGCTCAGCCCCAGCATTTT. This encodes CASSYAPAAQPQHF.

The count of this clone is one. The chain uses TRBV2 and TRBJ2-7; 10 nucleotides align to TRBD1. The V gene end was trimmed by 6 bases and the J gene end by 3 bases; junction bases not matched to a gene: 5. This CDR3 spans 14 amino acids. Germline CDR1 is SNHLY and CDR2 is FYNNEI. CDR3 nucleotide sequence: TGTGCCAGCAGCCCGGACAGGGGGGACTACGAGCAGTACTTC. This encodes CASSPDRGDYEQYF. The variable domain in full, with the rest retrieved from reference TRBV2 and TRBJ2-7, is EPEVTQTPSHQVTQMGQEVILRCVPISNHLYFYWYRQILGQKVEFLVSFYNNEISEKSEIFDDQFSVERPDGSNFTLKIRSTKLEDSAMYFCASSPDRGDYEQYFGPGTRLTVT.

The CDR3 nucleotides are TGTGCCAGCAGCGACTCGCTAGCGGGCTACAATGAGCAGTTCTTC. Amino acids: CASSDSLAGYNEQFF. This chain uses TRBV5-4 with TRBJ2-1; TRBD2 matches at 8 bases. The CDR3 runs to 15 residues. Germline assignment: CDR1 SGHNT and CDR2 YYREEE (reference sequence). J lost 3 bases, V lost 4 bases, and 6 bases had no gene match.

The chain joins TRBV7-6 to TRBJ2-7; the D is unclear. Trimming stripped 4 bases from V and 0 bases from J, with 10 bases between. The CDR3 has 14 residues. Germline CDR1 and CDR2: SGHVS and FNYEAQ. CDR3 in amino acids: CASSSSYVSYEQYF. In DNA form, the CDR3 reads TGTGCCAGCAGCTCCTCGTACGTCTCCTACGAGCAGTACTTC.

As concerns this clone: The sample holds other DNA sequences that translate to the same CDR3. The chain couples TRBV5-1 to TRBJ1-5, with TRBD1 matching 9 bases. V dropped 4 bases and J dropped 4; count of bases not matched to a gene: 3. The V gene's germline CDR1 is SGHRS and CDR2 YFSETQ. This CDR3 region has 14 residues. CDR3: CASSPTGGNQPQHF. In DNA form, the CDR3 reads TGCGCCAGCAGCCCGACAGGGGGTAATCAGCCCCAGCATTTT.

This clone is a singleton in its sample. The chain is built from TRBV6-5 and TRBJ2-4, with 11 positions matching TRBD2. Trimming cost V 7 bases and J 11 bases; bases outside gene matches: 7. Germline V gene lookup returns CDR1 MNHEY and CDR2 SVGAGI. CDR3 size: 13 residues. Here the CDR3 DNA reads TGTGCCAGCAAGTCTAGCGGGAGGTCTGTTCAGTACTTC. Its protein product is CASKSSGRSVQYF.